This T cell receptor beta chain is from a study of radiotherapy plus CTLA-4 blockade in lung cancer. This CDR3 spans 14 amino acids. Germline CDR1 reads KGHSH; CDR2 reads LQKENI. Trimming stripped 3 bases from V and 5 bases from J, with 13 bases between. Repertoires were generated with immunoSEQ multiplex PCR, while TCRdb's copy carries only in-frame clones and drops some. Of around 100,000 clones listed, about 80% are singletons. Specimen: peripheral blood, collected from a patient treated with radiotherapy plus ipilimumab. The rearrangement links TRBV18 to TRBJ1-1; D might be TRBD1 (5 bases). The receptor comes from a human donor with non-small cell lung cancer that progressed on radiotherapy plus ipilimumab. Some clones in this sample may be carry-over from other donors' samples. The CDR3 DNA is TGTGCCAGCTCACCTGGGGCTGCGCTGACTGAAGCTTTCTTT. Translated, it gives CASSPGAALTEAFF.